This is a list of T cell receptor beta chains from one sample in a study of OX40 agonist ivuxolimab in advanced cancers. Libraries were prepared by immunoSEQ multiplex PCR; TCRdb keeps only in-frame clonotypes and omits some of them. The table has some 44,000 clones, less than 90% seen once; the top ten hold around 5.1%. The material sequenced was CD4+ or CD8+ T cells sorted from blood, taken in a trial of the OX40 agonist ivuxolimab. These receptor sequences come from an adult with an advanced solid tumor such as melanoma, head and neck, liver or kidney cancer. The CDR3 runs from the conserved cysteine through the conserved F or W. D genes are given only for firm matches. Size is stated for part of the rows, as once, few or many counts, or as a class when the clone is expanded.

V gene	J gene	clone size	D gene	CDR3 DNA	CDR3 protein
TRBV7-8	TRBJ1-1	-	TRBD1	TGTGCCAGCAGCTGGGTAAAGGACAGGTTCACTGAAGCTTTCTTT	CASSWVKDRFTEAFF
TRBV27	TRBJ2-1	-	-	TGTGCCAGCAGTTTAACTGGACTATCTCTTAATGAGCAGTTCTTC	CASSLTGLSLNEQFF
TRBV11-3	TRBJ1-1	-	-	TGTGCCAGCAGCTTAATGGCGGACACTGAAGCTTTCTTT	CASSLMADTEAFF
TRBV6-1	TRBJ2-7	-	-	TGTGCCAGCAGAGCTTGGACATACCCCTACGAGCAGTACTTC	CASRAWTYPYEQYF
TRBV11-2	TRBJ1-1	-	-	TGTGCCAGCAGCTTTAACAGCGAAAAAGGTGAAGCTTTCTTT	CASSFNSEKGEAFF
TRBV28	TRBJ1-1	-	-	TGTGCCAGCAAGATGGGGGCGGGGCCCACTGAAGCTTTCTTT	CASKMGAGPTEAFF
TRBV28	TRBJ2-7	-	-	TGTGCCAGCAGTTTTAAGGGATTTCAGTACTTC	CASSFKGFQYF
TRBV15	TRBJ1-3	-	-	TGTGCCACCAGCAGAGATCTGGGGATGGCTGGAAACACCATATATTTT	CATSRDLGMAGNTIYF
TRBV4-1	TRBJ1-4	-	TRBD1	TGCGCCAGCAGCGACAGGGGACAGGGGTATGAAAAACTGTTTTTT	CASSDRGQGYEKLFF
TRBV11-2	TRBJ2-2	-	-	TGTGCCAGCAGCTTAAGTAACACCGGGGAGCTGTTTTTT	CASSLSNTGELFF
TRBV29-1	TRBJ2-1	-	TRBD1	TGCAGCGTTGTACAGGGGGCGAAGAATGAGCAGTTCTTC	CSVVQGAKNEQFF
TRBV5-1	TRBJ2-2	-	TRBD2	TGCGCCAGCAGCTTGGATTCTAGCGGGAGGGCCCGGGGGGAGCTGTTTTTT	CASSLDSSGRARGELFF
TRBV19	TRBJ1-2	-	-	TGTGCCAGTAGTCAGGGAATCTCGTATGGCTACACCTTC	CASSQGISYGYTF
TRBV28	TRBJ2-5	-	-	TGTGCCAGCAGTTTATCCGTTCCGCCTAGGACCCAGTACTTC	CASSLSVPPRTQYF
TRBV5-1	TRBJ2-1	-	TRBD2	TGCGCCAGCAGCTACCGACCTTCGACTAGCGGGAGACCCAATGAGCAGTTCTTC	CASSYRPSTSGRPNEQFF
TRBV18	TRBJ1-5	few	TRBD1	TGTGCCAGCTCACGACGGACAGGGGGCGATCAGCCCCAGCATTTT	CASSRRTGGDQPQHF
TRBV28	TRBJ2-5	-	-	TGTGCCAGCAGTTTGGGCCAGGCGGCCCAGTACTTC	CASSLGQAAQYF
TRBV6-5	TRBJ1-2	-	TRBD1	TGTGCCAGCAGTTACGGACAGGGTTCGAGGGGCTACACCTTC	CASSYGQGSRGYTF
TRBV18	TRBJ2-6	-	-	TGTGCCAGCTCACGGGAGGTCTCTGGGGCCAACGTCCTGACTTTC	CASSREVSGANVLTF
TRBV2	TRBJ2-5	-	-	TGTGCCAGCAGTGAACGACCAACCCACGGAGAGACCCAGTACTTC	CASSERPTHGETQYF
TRBV4-3	TRBJ2-7	-	-	TGCGCCAGCAGCCTCGAAAGAGGAGCGGAGGCCTACGAGCAGTACTTC	CASSLERGAEAYEQYF
TRBV5-1	TRBJ1-1	-	-	TGCGCCAGCAGCTTGATTACCATGAACACTGAAGCTTTCTTT	CASSLITMNTEAFF
TRBV9	TRBJ2-1	-	-	TGTGCCAGCAGCGTAAGGTGGGCCCAGGAGAATGAGCAGTTCTTC	CASSVRWAQENEQFF
TRBV19	TRBJ1-2	few	TRBD1	TGTGCCAGTAGTATTACAGGAGGCGGACAGGGGGCGACCGGCTACACCTTC	CASSITGGGQGATGYTF
TRBV30	TRBJ2-4	-	TRBD2	TGTGCCTGGAGTATTTGGGGGGGAAACATTCAGTACTTC	CAWSIWGGNIQYF
TRBV18	TRBJ2-1	-	-	TGTGCCAGCTCACTAGGAGTGGGCTCCTACAATGAGCAGTTCTTC	CASSLGVGSYNEQFF
TRBV30	TRBJ1-2	once	-	TGTGCCTGGAGTCTGGGGATTAACTATGGCTACACCTTC	CAWSLGINYGYTF
TRBV19	TRBJ1-2	-	TRBD1	TGTGCCAGTCACCAAGGGACAGGGGGGATCTATGGCTACACCTTC	CASHQGTGGIYGYTF
TRBV29-1	TRBJ1-2	-	-	TGCAGCGTTGTATACGGTCAAGGGGGCTACACCTTC	CSVVYGQGGYTF
TRBV13	TRBJ1-1	-	-	TGTGCCAGCAGCTTAAGGGGGAACACTGAAGCTTTCTTT	CASSLRGNTEAFF
TRBV28	TRBJ2-5	few	TRBD2	TGTGCCAGCAGTCACGGGACTAGCGGACAAGAGACCCAGTACTTC	CASSHGTSGQETQYF
TRBV11-2	TRBJ1-1	-	-	TGTGCCAGCAGCTCGCCTAGGGGGGGCACTGAAGCTTTCTTT	CASSSPRGGTEAFF
TRBV5-4	TRBJ1-2	-	-	TGTGCCAGCAGCTTGGCGGGCGGCTACACCTTC	CASSLAGGYTF
TRBV6-6	TRBJ1-2	-	TRBD1	TGTGCCAGCAGTGAGGAAACAGGGGCTGGAGGCTACACCTTC	CASSEETGAGGYTF
TRBV19	TRBJ2-7	-	TRBD1	TGTGCCAGTAGTGGAACCGGGACAGGGGACCCCTACGAGCAGTACTTC	CASSGTGTGDPYEQYF
TRBV28	TRBJ2-2	-	TRBD2	TGTGCCGTTCGGCGGGGGATGAACACCGGGGAGCTGTTTTTT	CAVRRGMNTGELFF
TRBV5-4	TRBJ2-7	-	-	TGTGCCAGCAGCCTCAGGGGCCCGTCCTACGAGCAGTGCTTC	CASSLRGPSYEQCF
TRBV9	TRBJ2-7	few	TRBD1	TGTGCCAGCAGCGGACAGGGTGCATACGAGCAGTACTTC	CASSGQGAYEQYF
TRBV18	TRBJ1-1	-	-	TGTGCCAGCTCATCGGTTTCGACTGAAGCTTTCTTT	CASSSVSTEAFF
TRBV5-6	TRBJ2-1	-	-	TGTGCCAGCAGCTTTACAGGGTCGGGTGAGCAGTTCTTC	CASSFTGSGEQFF
TRBV28	TRBJ2-1	once	TRBD1	TGTGCCAGCAGTCGTCGTTCCGGGACAGAAAAGCAGTTCTTC	CASSRRSGTEKQFF
TRBV13	TRBJ1-1	-	TRBD1	TGTGCCAGCAGGGAGAGGACAGGGGGGAACACTGAAGCTTTCTTT	CASRERTGGNTEAFF
TRBV2	TRBJ2-3	-	TRBD2	TGTGCCAGCAGTCCGGAGCGGGAGCTTAAGACAGATACGCAGTATTTT	CASSPERELKTDTQYF
TRBV5-6	TRBJ2-2	-	-	TGTGCCAGCAGCCCCGCCACAGGGAGCACCGGGGAGCTGTTTTTT	CASSPATGSTGELFF
TRBV6-6	TRBJ2-1	once	-	TGTGCCAGCAGTTACGGTCGGACACAGGAGCAGTTCTTC	CASSYGRTQEQFF
TRBV5-5	TRBJ1-5	-	TRBD1	TGTGCCAGCAGCCGCCTGCTACAGGGGGCAGGGCAGCCCCAGCATTTT	CASSRLLQGAGQPQHF
TRBV6-1	TRBJ1-5	-	-	TGTGCCAGCGTGAGGGAGAGCAATCAGCCCCAGCATTTT	CASVRESNQPQHF
TRBV18	TRBJ2-1	-	TRBD1	TGTGCCAGCTCACAAAATCCCACCTCGGGACAGGGCTCCTACAATGAGCAGTTCTTC	CASSQNPTSGQGSYNEQFF